Described below is a single TCR beta chain sequence and its context. Its antigen is unknown. Base quality data are lacking; no much larger clone is found one base away. The sample originates from a study of CD8 T cells in Susac syndrome (dated by TCRdb to the late 2010s). As for the study more broadly: Repertoire sequencing was used to test whether CD8+ T cell activation and differentiation in Susac syndrome was antigen driven.

General conclusions and limits of the study: The study acknowledged that relatively few individuals were included in the TCR sequencing and HLA analysis.

RNA was extracted using the RNeasy kit, and roughly 0.5 to 1 ug of the RNA was reverse transcribed with random hexamers. TCR beta CDR3 regions were amplified with the immunoSEQ multiplex PCR assay covering 54 Vbeta and 13 Jbeta segments. PCR amplification bias was corrected by using a synthetic template baseline for primer optimization and computational correction. The study's processing was this. Reads were annotated to V, D and J genes according to IMGT and were analyzed with immunoSEQ Analyzer, with only productive sequences retained. To calculate clonality, Shannon entropy was normalized by log2 of the number of productive unique sequences and then subtracted from one. For each patient and control, public and private clones were evaluated within the 100 most prevalent clones. Susac-specific clones were defined as absent from healthy and MS cohorts, roughly 1,100 published viral clones and other ImmuneACCESS disease sequences. The public reads were reanalyzed by TCRdb: fastp trimming at Q25, MiXCR alignment, in-frame beta chains only. All rows with the same CDR3 protein become a single entry with the most common DNA and genes. TCRdb, not the original authors, processed these V and J calls. Here the sample has about 200,000 distinct CDR3 sequences; roughly 94% occur a single time. The ten largest clonotypes hold 0.08% to 0.11% of the sample.

Peripheral blood CD8+ and CD4+ T cells from healthy donors, Susac syndrome patients and multiple sclerosis patients were profiled by high-throughput TCR beta sequencing. Healthy donors were included as age- and sex-matched controls. Bulk CD8+ and CD4+ T cells were purified by magnetic negative isolation, whereas CD8+ TEMRA cells were enriched by FACS. Blood was drawn into EDTA tubes, processed within 24 hours, and PBMCs were isolated by density gradient centrifugation. PBMCs destined for TCR sequencing were cryopreserved in liquid nitrogen and later thawed in a 37 °C water bath. The sorted or isolated CD4+, CD8+ and CD8+ TEMRA cells reached a purity of at least 90%. The germline V gene sets CDR1 to MNHEY and CDR2 to SVGEGT. From its cysteine to its phenylalanine, the CDR3 spans 18 amino acids. Only CDR3 DNA is held: 54 bases, read in frame from base 1. Germline trimming amounts to 10 bases on V and 4 bases on J, with 23 as the count of junction bases outside the gene matches.

Recombination linked TRBV6-2 or TRBV6-3 to TRBJ2-7; 9 bases in the middle match TRBD1. The receptor was derived from a human donor in good health. The sample comprised CD4+ T cells from PBMCs. CDR3 loop: CATPPGTGRGNGGYEQYF. The sequence in DNA is TGTGCCACCCCCCCCGGGACAGGGCGCGGCAACGGGGGATACGAGCAGTACTTC.